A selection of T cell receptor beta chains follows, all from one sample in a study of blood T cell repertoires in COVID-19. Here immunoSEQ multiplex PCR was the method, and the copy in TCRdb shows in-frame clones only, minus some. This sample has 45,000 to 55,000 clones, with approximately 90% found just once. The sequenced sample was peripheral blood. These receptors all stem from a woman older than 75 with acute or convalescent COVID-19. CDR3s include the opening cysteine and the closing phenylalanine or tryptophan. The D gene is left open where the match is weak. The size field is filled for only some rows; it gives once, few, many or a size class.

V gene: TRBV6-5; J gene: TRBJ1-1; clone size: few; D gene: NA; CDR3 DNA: TGTGCCATCCAAGCGTGGGACACGGGAACCTCTGAAGCTTTCTTT; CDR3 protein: CAIQAWDTGTSEAFF
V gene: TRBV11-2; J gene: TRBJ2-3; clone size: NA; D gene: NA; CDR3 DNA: TGTGCCAGCAGCCGTTTACAGGACGTAAGAACAGATACGCAGTATTTT; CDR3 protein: CASSRLQDVRTDTQYF
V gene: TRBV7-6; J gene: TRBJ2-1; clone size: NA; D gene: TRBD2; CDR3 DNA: TGTGCCAGCAGCCAGAGCGGGGGAGGGTGGAATGAGCAGTTCTTC; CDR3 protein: CASSQSGGGWNEQFF
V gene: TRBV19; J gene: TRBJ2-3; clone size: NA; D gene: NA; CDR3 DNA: TGTGCCAGTAGTCCCGAATTTCGGGTGAGGCAGTATTTT; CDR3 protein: CASSPEFRVRQYF
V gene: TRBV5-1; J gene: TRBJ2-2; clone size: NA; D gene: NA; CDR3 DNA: TGCGCCAGCAGCTTTCGGGGAAACGCGAACACCGGGGAGCTGTTTTTT; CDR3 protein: CASSFRGNANTGELFF
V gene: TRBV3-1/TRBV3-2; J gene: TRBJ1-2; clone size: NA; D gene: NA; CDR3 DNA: TGTGCCAGCAGCCAAGGGCTAATTTTGACAGTAGCTAACTATGGCTACACCTTC; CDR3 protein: CASSQGLILTVANYGYTF
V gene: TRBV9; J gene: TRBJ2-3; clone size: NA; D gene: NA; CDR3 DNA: TGTGCCAGCAGCAAAACAACAGATACGCAGTATTTT; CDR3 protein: CASSKTTDTQYF
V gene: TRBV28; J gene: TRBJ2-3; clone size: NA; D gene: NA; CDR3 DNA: TGTGCCAGCAGTTTGGAGGGGAAGGGGCACGATACGCAGTATTTT; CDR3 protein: CASSLEGKGHDTQYF
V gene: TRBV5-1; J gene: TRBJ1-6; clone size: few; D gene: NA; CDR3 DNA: TGCGCCAGCAGCGTTGGGTTGGGCACCCTGGGTTCACCCCTCCACTTT; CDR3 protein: CASSVGLGTLGSPLHF
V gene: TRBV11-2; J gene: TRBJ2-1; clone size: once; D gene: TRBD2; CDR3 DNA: TGTGCCAGCAGCCCCAGACTAGCGGACCCCTACAATGAGCAGTTCTTC; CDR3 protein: CASSPRLADPYNEQFF
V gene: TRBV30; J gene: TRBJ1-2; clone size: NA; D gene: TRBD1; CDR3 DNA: TGTGCCTCCCCGACAGGGAGTGGCTACACCTTC; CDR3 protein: CASPTGSGYTF
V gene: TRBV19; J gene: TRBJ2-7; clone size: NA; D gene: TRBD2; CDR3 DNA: TGTGCCAGTAGTATTGGGACTAATAACGAGCAGTACTTC; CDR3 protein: CASSIGTNNEQYF
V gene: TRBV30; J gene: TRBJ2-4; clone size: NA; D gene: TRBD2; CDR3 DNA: TGTGCCGGCCGTGGGGGGGTAGGAAACATTCAGTACTTC; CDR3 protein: CAGRGGVGNIQYF
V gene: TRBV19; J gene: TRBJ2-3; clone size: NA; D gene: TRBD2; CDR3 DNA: TGTGCCAGTAGACCGAATGGGCTAGCGGGGGACCCAGATACGCAGTATTTT; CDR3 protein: CASRPNGLAGDPDTQYF
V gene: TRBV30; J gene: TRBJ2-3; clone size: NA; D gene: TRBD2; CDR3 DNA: TGTGCCTGGAGTAGTCTAGCGGTGAGGTCGCAGTATTTT; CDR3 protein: CAWSSLAVRSQYF
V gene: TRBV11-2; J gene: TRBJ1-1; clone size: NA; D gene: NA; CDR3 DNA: TGTGCCAGCAGCTTAACAGAGATGAACACTGAAGCTTTCTTT; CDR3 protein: CASSLTEMNTEAFF
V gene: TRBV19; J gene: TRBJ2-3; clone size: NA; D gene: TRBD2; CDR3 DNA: TGTGCCAGTAGTGTCGCCGCTTACGGGGGGGCTCTAGATACGCAGTATTTT; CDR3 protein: CASSVAAYGGALDTQYF
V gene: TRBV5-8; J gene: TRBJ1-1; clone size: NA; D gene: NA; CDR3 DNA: TGTGCCAGCAGCTTGGCAGGACTCTTCGGCGCTTTCTTT; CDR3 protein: CASSLAGLFGAFF
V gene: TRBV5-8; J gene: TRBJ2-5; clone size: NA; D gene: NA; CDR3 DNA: TGTGCCAGCAGCTTGTGGAGAAAAGAGACCCAGTACTTC; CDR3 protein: CASSLWRKETQYF
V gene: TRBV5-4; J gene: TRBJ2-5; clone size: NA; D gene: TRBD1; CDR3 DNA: TGTGCCAGCAGCTTTACAGGGGAAGAGACCCAGTACTTC; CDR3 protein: CASSFTGEETQYF
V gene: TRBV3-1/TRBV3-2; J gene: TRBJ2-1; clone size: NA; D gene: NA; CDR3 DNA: TGTGCCAGCAGCCAAGTATCAACAGTTAGAAATGAGCAGTTCTTC; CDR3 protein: CASSQVSTVRNEQFF
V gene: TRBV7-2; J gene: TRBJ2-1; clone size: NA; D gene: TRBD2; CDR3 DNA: TGTGCCAGCAGACGACTAGCGGGGGCGGGTGAGCAGTTCTTC; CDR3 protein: CASRRLAGAGEQFF
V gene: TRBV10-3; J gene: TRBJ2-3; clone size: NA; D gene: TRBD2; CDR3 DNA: TGTGCCATCAGTGAAGGACTAGCGGAGACAGATACGCAGTATTTT; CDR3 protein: CAISEGLAETDTQYF
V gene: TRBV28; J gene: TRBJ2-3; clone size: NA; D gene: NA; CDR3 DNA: TGTGCCAGCAGGGACAGTCCCTCTCCGAGAACAGATACGCAGTATTTT; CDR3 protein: CASRDSPSPRTDTQYF
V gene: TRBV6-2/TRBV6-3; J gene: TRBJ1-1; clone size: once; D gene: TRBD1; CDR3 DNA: TGTGCCAGCAGTTATCCAAGGACAGGGAATATGAACACTGAAGCTTTCTTT; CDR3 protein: CASSYPRTGNMNTEAFF
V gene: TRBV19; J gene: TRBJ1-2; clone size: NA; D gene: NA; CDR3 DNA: TGTGCCAGTAGTATGGGGGGACGGAGAGATGGCTACACCTTC; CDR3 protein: CASSMGGRRDGYTF
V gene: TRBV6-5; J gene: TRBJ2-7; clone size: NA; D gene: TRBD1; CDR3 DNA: TGTGCCAGCAGTCTCCGGACAGGGACCATCTACGAGCAGTACTTC; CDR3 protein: CASSLRTGTIYEQYF
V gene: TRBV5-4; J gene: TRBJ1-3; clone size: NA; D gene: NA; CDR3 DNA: TGTGCCAGCAGCTCGACAGTGGGGCCTGGAAACACCATATATTTT; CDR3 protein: CASSSTVGPGNTIYF
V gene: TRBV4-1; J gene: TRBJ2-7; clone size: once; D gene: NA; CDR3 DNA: TGCGCCAGCAGCTCCGGAGGGAACCCCTACGAGCAGTACTTC; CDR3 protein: CASSSGGNPYEQYF
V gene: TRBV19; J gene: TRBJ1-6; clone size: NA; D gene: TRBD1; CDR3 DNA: TGTGCCAGTAGTATGAAAGCGGACAGGAGGAATTCACCCCTCCACTTT; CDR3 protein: CASSMKADRRNSPLHF
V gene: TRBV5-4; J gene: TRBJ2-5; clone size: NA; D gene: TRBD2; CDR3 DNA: TGTGCCAGCAGCTTGGGAGCGGGGGGGCCCGGGGAGACCCAGTACTTC; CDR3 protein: CASSLGAGGPGETQYF
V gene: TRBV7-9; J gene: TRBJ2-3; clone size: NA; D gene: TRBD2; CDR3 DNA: TGTGCCAGCAGCTTGGCAAGCGGGGGGCTGTGGGATACGCAGTATTTT; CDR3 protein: CASSLASGGLWDTQYF
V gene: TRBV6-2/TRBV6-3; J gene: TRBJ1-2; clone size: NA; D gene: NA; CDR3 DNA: TGTGCCAGCAGTCCCACGGTAGGGGATGGCTACACCTTC; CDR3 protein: CASSPTVGDGYTF
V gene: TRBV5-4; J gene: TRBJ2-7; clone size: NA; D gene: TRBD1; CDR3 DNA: TGTGCCAGCAGCTTACGGACAGGCTCCTACGAGCAGTACTTC; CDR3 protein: CASSLRTGSYEQYF
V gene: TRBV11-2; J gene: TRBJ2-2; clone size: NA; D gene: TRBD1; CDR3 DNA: TGTGCCAGCAGCGCTGGGACAGGGACGAACACCGGGGAGCTGTTTTTT; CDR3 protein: CASSAGTGTNTGELFF
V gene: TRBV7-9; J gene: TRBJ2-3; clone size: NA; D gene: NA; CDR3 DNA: TGTGCCAGCACAGGGTCGGGAAGCACAGATACGCAGTATTTT; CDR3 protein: CASTGSGSTDTQYF
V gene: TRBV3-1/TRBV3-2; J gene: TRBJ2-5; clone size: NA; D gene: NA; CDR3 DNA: TGTGCCAGCACCTTCCAAGAGACCCAGTACTTC; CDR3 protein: CASTFQETQYF
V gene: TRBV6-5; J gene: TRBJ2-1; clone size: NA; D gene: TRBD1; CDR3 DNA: TGTGCCAGCAGTTCCCCAGGGGGCATGTACAATGAGCAGTTCTTC; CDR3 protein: CASSSPGGMYNEQFF
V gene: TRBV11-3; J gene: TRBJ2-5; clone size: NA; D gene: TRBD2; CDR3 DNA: TGTGCCAGCAGCCTAAGCGGGGGGGCTGAGACCCAGTACTTC; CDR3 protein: CASSLSGGAETQYF
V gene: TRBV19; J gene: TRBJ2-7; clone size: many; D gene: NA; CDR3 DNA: TGTGCCAGTAGCTCCGGAGGGTCCTCCTACGAGCAGTACTTC; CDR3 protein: CASSSGGSSYEQYF
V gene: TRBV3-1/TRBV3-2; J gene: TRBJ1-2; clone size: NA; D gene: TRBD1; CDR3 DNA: TGTGCCAGCAGCCCAGTGGGACAGGGTCCTATCTATGGCTACACCTTC; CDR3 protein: CASSPVGQGPIYGYTF